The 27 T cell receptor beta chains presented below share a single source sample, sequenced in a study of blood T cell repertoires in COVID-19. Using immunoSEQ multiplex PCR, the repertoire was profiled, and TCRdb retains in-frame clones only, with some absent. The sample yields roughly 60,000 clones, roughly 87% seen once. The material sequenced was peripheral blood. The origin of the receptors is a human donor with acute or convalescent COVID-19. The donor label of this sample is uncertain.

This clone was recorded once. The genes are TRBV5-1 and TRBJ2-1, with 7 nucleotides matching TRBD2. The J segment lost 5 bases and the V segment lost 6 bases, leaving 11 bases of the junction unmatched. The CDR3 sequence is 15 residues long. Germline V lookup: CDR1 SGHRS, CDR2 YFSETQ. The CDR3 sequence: CASNHYPLADNEQFF. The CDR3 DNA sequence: TGCGCCAGCAACCACTACCCTCTAGCGGACAATGAGCAGTTCTTC.

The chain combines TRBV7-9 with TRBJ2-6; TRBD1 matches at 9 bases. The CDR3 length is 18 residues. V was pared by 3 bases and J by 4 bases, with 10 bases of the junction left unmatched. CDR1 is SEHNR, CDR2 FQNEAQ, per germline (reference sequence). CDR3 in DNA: TGTGCCAGCAGCTTTATCCCGGGACAGGGAACCGGGGCCAACGTCCTGACTTTC. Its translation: CASSFIPGQGTGANVLTF.

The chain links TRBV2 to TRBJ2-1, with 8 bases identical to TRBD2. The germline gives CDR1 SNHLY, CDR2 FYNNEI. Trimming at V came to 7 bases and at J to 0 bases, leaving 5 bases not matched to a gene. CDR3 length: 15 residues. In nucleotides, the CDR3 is TGTGCCAGCATAAAGCGGGGGAGCTCCTACAATGAGCAGTTCTTC. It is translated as CASIKRGSSYNEQFF.

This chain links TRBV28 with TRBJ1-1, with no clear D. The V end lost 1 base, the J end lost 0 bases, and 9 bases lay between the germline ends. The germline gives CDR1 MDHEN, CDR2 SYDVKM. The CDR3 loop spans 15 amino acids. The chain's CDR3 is CASSLLRGMNTEAFF. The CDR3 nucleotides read TGTGCCAGCAGTTTATTACGAGGCATGAACACTGAAGCTTTCTTT.

The CDR3 reads CASSVGGGYNEQFF. The CDR3 DNA reads as TGTGCCAGCAGTGTTGGCGGGGGGTACAATGAGCAGTTCTTC. This chain uses TRBV2 with TRBJ2-1, with 8 positions matching TRBD2. CDR1 and CDR2 (germline): SNHLY, FYNNEI. V lost 4 bases to trimming and J lost 4 bases; unmatched junction nucleotides: 3. The CDR3 sequence is 14 residues long.

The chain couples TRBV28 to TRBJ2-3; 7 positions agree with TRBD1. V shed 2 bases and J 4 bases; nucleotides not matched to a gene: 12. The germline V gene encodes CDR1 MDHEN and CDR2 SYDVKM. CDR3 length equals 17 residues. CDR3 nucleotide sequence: TGTGCCAGCAGTTTAGGTCCTAGACAGGGTGGCGCAGATACGCAGTATTTT. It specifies CASSLGPRQGGADTQYF.

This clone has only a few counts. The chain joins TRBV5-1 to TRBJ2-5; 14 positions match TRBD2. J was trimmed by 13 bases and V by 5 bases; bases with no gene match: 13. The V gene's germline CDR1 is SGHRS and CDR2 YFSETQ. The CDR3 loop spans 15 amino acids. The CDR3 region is CASSNEPGLAGVSYF. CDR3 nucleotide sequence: TGCGCCAGCAGTAATGAACCGGGACTAGCGGGAGTTTCGTACTTC.

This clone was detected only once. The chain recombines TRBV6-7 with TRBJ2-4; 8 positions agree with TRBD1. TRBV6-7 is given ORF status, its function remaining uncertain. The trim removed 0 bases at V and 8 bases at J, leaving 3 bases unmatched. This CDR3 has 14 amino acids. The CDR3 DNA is TGTGCCAGCAGTTACTCGACAGGGGAGGACATTCAGTACTTC. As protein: CASSYSTGEDIQYF.

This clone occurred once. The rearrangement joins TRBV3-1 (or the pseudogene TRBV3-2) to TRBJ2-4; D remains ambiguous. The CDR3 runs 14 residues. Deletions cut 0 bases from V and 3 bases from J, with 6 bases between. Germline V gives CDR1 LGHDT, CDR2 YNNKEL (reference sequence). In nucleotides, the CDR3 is TGTGCCAGCAGCCAAGAAGGCGGCAAAAACATTCAGTACTTC. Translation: CASSQEGGKNIQYF.

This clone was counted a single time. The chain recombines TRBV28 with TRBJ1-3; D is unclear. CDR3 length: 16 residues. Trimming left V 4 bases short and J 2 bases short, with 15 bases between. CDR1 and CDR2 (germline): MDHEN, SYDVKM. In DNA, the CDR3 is TGTGCCAGCAGTTCGCCCGACAATCATGCTGGAAACACCATATATTTT. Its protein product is CASSSPDNHAGNTIYF.

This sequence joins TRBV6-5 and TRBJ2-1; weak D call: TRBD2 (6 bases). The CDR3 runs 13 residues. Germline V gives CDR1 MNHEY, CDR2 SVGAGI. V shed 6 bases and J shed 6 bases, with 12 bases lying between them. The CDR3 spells CASRRDRANEQFF. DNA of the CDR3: TGTGCCAGCAGGCGGGACCGTGCCAATGAGCAGTTCTTC.

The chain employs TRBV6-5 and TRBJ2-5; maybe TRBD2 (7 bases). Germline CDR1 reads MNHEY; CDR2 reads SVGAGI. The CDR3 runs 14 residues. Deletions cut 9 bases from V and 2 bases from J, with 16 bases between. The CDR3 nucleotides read TGTGCCAGTTTAAGGGCGGGGGCTCAAGAGACCCAGTACTTC. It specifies CASLRAGAQETQYF.

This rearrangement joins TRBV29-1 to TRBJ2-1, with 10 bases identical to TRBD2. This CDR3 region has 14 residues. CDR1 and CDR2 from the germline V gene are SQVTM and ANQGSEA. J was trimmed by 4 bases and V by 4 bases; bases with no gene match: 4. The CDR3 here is CSVASGGTYNEQFF. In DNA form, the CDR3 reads TGCAGCGTTGCTAGCGGGGGTACGTACAATGAGCAGTTCTTC.

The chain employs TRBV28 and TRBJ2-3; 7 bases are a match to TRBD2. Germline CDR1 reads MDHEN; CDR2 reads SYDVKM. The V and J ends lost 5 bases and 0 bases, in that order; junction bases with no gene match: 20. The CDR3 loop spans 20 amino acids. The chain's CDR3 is CASSPSPGGGVLTSTDTQYF. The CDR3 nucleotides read TGTGCCAGCAGTCCCTCCCCCGGCGGGGGAGTCCTGACTAGCACAGATACGCAGTATTTT. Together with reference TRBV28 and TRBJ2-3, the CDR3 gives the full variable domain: DVKVTQSSRYLVKRTGEKVFLECVQDMDHENMFWYRQDPGLGLRLIYFSYDVKMKEKGDIPEGYSVSREKKERFSLILESASTNQTSMYLCASSPSPGGGVLTSTDTQYFGPGTRLTVL.

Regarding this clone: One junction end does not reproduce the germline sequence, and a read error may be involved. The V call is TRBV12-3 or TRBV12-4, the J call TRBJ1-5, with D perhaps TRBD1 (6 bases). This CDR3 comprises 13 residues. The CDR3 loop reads CTSRVGGNQPQHF. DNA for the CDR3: TGTACCAGCAGGGTAGGGGGAAATCAGCCCCAGCATTTT.

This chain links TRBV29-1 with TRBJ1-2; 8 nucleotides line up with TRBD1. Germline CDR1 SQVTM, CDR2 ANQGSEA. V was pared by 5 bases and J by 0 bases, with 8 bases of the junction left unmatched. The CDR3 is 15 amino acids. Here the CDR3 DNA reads TGCAGCGTTTTAGGACAGGGCCTTTCTAACTATGGCTACACCTTC. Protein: CSVLGQGLSNYGYTF.

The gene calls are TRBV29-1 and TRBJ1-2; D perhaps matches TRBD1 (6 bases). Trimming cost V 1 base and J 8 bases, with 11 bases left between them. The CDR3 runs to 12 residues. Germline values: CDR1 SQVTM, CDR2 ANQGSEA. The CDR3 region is CSVEVRGRGYTF. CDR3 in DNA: TGCAGCGTTGAAGTCAGGGGACGGGGCTACACCTTC. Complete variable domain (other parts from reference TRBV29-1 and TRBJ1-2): SAVISQKPSRDICQRGTSLTIQCQVDSQVTMMFWYRQQPGQSLTLIATANQGSEATYESGFVIDKFPISRPNLTFSTLTVSNMSPEDSSIYLCSVEVRGRGYTFGSGTRLTVV.

The CDR3 bases are TGTGCCACCTCGACTGGCGAGAATGAGCAGTTCTTC. It is translated as CATSTGENEQFF. The rearrangement uses TRBV30 and TRBJ2-1; D remains ambiguous. Trimming pared 8 bases from V and 7 bases from J, leaving 15 bases between. Per the germline V gene, CDR1 is GTSNPN and CDR2 is SVGIG (reference sequence). The CDR3 is 12 amino acids.

The CDR3 bases are TGTGCCAGCAGCCTAAGAGAGGGCCCGGGGTACTTC. Its protein is CASSLREGPGYF. The chain carries TRBV6-1 and TRBJ2-7, with D possibly being TRBD2 (5 bases). The germline V and J ends were trimmed by 6 bases and 12 bases, with 18 bases remaining between them. The CDR3 has 12 residues. The germline V gene encodes CDR1 MNHNS and CDR2 SASEGT.

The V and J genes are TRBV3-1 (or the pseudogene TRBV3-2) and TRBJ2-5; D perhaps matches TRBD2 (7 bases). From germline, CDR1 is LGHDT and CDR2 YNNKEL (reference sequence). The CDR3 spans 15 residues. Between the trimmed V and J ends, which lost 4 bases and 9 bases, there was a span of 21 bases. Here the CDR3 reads CASSPLGGAQGAQYF. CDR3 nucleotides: TGTGCCAGCAGCCCCCTGGGGGGGGCCCAGGGAGCCCAGTACTTC.

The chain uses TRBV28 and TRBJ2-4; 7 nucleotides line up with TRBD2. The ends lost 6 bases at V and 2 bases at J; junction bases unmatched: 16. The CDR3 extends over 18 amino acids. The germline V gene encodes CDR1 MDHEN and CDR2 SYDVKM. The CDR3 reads CASSSVKGRAISKNIQYF. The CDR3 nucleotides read TGTGCCAGCAGCTCAGTGAAGGGGAGGGCCATCTCCAAAAACATTCAGTACTTC.

The CDR3 bases are TGTGCCAGCAGTGTAGCGGGAGGAGGAGTGGGGATCTCCTACAATGAGCAGTTCTTC. It codes for CASSVAGGGVGISYNEQFF. V is TRBV2 and J is TRBJ2-1; 10 bases agree with TRBD2. The CDR3 loop spans 19 amino acids. The J segment lost 0 bases and the V segment lost 4 bases, leaving 12 bases of the junction unmatched. The germline V gene has CDR1 SNHLY and CDR2 FYNNEI.

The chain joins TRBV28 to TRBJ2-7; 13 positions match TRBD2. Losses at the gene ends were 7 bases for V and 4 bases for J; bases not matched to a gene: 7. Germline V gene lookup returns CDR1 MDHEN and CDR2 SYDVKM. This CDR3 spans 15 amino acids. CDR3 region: CASTSTSGRPYEQYF. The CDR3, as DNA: TGTGCCAGCACCTCGACTAGCGGGAGGCCTTACGAGCAGTACTTC.

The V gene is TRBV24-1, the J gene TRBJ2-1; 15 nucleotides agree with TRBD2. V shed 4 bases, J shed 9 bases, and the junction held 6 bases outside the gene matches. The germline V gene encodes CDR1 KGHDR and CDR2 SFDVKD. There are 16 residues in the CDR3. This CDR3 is CATSDPGLAGGIEQFF. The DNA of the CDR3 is TGTGCCACCAGTGACCCCGGACTAGCGGGAGGGATTGAGCAGTTCTTC.

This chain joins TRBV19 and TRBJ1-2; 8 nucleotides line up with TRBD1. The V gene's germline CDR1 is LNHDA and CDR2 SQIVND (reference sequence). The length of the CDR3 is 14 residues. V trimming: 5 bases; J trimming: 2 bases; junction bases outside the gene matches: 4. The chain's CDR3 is CASSYWDRNYGYTF. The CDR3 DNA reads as TGTGCCAGTAGTTACTGGGACAGGAACTATGGCTACACCTTC.

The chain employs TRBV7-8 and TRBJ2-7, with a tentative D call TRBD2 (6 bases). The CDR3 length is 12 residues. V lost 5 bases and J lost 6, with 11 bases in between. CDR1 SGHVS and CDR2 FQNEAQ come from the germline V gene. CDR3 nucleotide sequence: TGTGCCAGCAGCCTAAGACTAGGCGAGCAGTACGTC. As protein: CASSLRLGEQYV.

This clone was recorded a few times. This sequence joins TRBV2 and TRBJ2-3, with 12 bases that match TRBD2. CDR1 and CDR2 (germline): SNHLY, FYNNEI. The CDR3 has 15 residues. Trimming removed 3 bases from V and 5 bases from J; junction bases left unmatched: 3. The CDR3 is CASSDTSGRLDTQYF. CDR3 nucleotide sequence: TGTGCCAGCAGTGATACTAGCGGGAGGTTAGATACGCAGTATTTT. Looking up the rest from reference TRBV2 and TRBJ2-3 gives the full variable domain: EPEVTQTPSHQVTQMGQEVILRCVPISNHLYFYWYRQILGQKVEFLVSFYNNEISEKSEIFDDQFSVERPDGSNFTLKIRSTKLEDSAMYFCASSDTSGRLDTQYFGPGTRLTVL.